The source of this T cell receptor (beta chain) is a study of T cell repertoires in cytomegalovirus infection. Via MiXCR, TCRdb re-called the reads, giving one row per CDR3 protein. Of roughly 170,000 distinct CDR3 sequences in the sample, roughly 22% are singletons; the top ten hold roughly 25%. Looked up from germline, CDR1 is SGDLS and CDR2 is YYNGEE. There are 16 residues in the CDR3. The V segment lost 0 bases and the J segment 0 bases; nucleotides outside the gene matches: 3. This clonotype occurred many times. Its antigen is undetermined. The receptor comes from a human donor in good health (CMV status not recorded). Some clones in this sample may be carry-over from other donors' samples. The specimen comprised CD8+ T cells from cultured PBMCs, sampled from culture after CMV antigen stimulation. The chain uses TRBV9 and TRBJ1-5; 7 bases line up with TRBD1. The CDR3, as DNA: TGTGCCAGCAGCGTAGGGGACAGTTATAGCAATCAGCCCCAGCATTTT. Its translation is CASSVGDSYSNQPQHF.